This T cell receptor (beta chain) is drawn from a study of shared clonotypes between healthy human individuals (dated by TCRdb to the early 2020s). Study-wide context: A couple of women and a few men aged 18 to 49 years were included in the cohort. Per donor, three plates each were used for CD4 naive and CD4 memory, two for CD8 naive, and one for CD8 memory. Leukapheresis yielded between about 0.94 and 10 billion PBMCs per donor. To increase sequencing depth and limit assay-specific biases, different laboratories used diverse techniques to prepare libraries and sequence TCR repertoires. To estimate repertoire size and how much clonotypes are shared between individuals, the study performed deep sequencing of blood TCR repertoires from a handful of healthy adults.

What the work shows at the level of the full study, not this receptor alone: Compared with non-shared clonotypes, clonotypes shared by all four sorted-subset donors had higher generation probabilities. Incomplete sequencing was indicated by rarefaction of sorted-subset datasets, despite the large sequencing depth. The small number of donors limited the genetic and exposure-history diversity represented. Pairwise subsampling led to the expectation that sequencing depth would affect the degree of clonotype sharing among donors. Estimated clonotype richness was generally larger for naive than for memory subsets. Sampling was restricted to blood, and TCR repertoires in tissues likely differ from the TCR repertoires found in blood. About 5% of naive CD4, roughly 3.6% of naive CD8, approximately 2.2% of memory CD4, and more than 0.35% of memory CD8 clonotypes were shared across a few donors.

Turning to this clone: Its antigen is unknown. No per-base quality is available; no much larger clone lies one base away.

The junction carries 8 bases between V and J, which are trimmed by 3 bases and 8 bases respectively. CDR1 and CDR2, per the germline V gene, are MDHEN and SYDVKM. Spanning cysteine to phenylalanine, the CDR3 consists of 13 amino acids. The retained sequence is limited to the CDR3, 39 bases, with the frame set at the first base. Using the deep immunoSEQ assay, TCR CDR3 regions were amplified from genomic DNA by multiplex PCR. Genomic DNA extracted from each cell subset was distributed evenly over all wells of several immunoSEQ 96-well plates, and each plate served as one replicate. For sorted subsets, roughly 200 ng genomic DNA, equal to 25,000 to 35,000 T cell genomes, was loaded into each replicate PCR. Purified libraries were measured with a Qubit 3.0 fluorometer, size-checked on a Bioanalyzer 2100, and measured again with the KAPA Library Quantification kit. Every immunoSEQ 96-well plate was sequenced on a dedicated single-read 150-cycle Illumina NextSeq 550 flow cell. On the study's bioinformatics: The immunoSEQ output contained only junctional sequences without quality scores, so filtering could not match that applied to full-length reads. To assign V/J genes and CDR3, sequences were annotated against IMGT germline references using PyIR, a Python wrapper for IgBLAST v1.9. Reads were filtered out if the reads had weak V/J assignments (E-value above 1e-6), no CDR3, stop codons, out-of-frame junctions, or ambiguous translated residues. V3J clonotypes were defined as sequences sharing an identical inferred V gene, J gene, and CDR3 amino acid sequence. The percentage overlap between two repertoires was calculated by dividing the number of shared unique clonotypes by the size of the smaller repertoire. Repertoire richness was assessed with RTK rarefaction, the Chao1 estimator, and Recon v2.1 estimates of unobserved clonotypes. For all TCRbeta clonotypes obtained by the gDNA method from four donors, generation probabilities were computed with OLGA. In its TCRdb copy, this immuneACCESS table keeps in-frame sequences only and misses some clones. Where compared with another copy, unresolved V genes explain less than half of these, and the others have no known cause. V and J calls and clone size are copied from that table; D and trimming were computed from the DNA. The sample contains about 2.4 million clones, approximately 93% of them found a single time. Around 0.37% of the sample lies in the top ten.

The donors were healthy, HIV-negative adults with no recently reported acute infections or vaccinations. Every donor was a Caucasian adult living in Nashville, Tennessee, USA. CD4+ T cells were enriched by magnetic negative selection, after which naive cells were positively selected on CD45RA and the negative fraction was taken as the memory subset. Blood was obtained by leukapheresis, after which PBMCs were separated by Ficoll-Histopaque density gradient centrifugation and cryopreserved in liquid nitrogen vapor phase. Purity and quantity of every magnetically sorted T cell population were checked by analytical flow cytometry. Genomic DNA was isolated from every sorted fraction and measured by UV absorbance on a Nanodrop 2000c.

Rearrangement joined TRBV28 to TRBJ1-6; no D gene can be assigned with confidence. The source material was naive CD4+ T cells from PBMCs. The cell subset or site label on this specimen signifies: CD45RA+ positively selected. This clonotype was obtained from a young man in good health. Some clones in this sample may be carry-over from other donors' samples. The CDR3 region: CASSLIRHSPLHF. The sequence in DNA is TGTGCCAGCAGTTTGATCAGACATTCACCCCTCCACTTT.